This T cell receptor (beta chain) stems from a study of response to subunit inactivated influenza vaccine. This clonotype was picked up a small number of times. What it binds is unknown. General study results and limits: Few new T cells, the authors suggested, are recruited by each seasonal influenza vaccination.

TCRdb re-called the RT-PCR reads through MiXCR, storing one row per CDR3 protein. The data show 530,000 or so distinct CDR3 sequences, about 12% seen once. The CDR3 spans 12 residues. V lost 1 base to trimming and J lost 10 bases, with 13 bases between them. The germline V gene encodes CDR1 DFQATT and CDR2 SNEGSKA (reference sequence). Source: PBMCs from blood, taken on the day of vaccination. This clonotype was sampled from a man aged 50 to 59 who received an inactivated influenza vaccine. V and J are TRBV20-1 and TRBJ1-1, with D possibly matching TRBD1 (5 bases). The CDR3, as DNA: TGCAGTGCTAGAGTTCGGGGAGGGACAGCTTTCTTT. It is translated as CSARVRGGTAFF.